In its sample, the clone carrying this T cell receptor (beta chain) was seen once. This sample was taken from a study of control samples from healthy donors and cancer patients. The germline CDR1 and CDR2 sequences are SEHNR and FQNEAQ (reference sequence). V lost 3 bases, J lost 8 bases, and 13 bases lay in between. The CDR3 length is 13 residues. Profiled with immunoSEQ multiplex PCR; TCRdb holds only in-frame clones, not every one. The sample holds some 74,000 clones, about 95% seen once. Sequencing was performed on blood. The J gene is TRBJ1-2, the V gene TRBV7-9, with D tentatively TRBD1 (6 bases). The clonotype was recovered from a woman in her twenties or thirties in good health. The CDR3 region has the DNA TGTGCCAGCAGCTTGTCAGGGGCTCGGGGCTACACCTTC. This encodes CASSLSGARGYTF.